This T cell receptor (beta chain) appears in the sequencing data of a study of tumor-infiltrating lymphocytes in primary liver carcinoma. With approximately 470 ng total RNA as template and a constant-region primer, TCR beta cDNA was made. Slightly modified ARM-PCR with three nested multiplex PCR rounds yielded TCR beta libraries. TRBV1-TRBV30 forward primers and a C-beta reverse primer were used in the first two PCR rounds, which each ran for nine to ten cycles. A single record per CDR3 protein comes from TCRdb applying MiXCR to the multiplex PCR reads. The sample consists of tens of thousands of distinct CDR3 sequences, about two thirds of them appearing once. Unsorted bulk tissue, about 17-33 mg of it, served as the source for co-extraction of RNA and DNA. The germline CDR1 and CDR2 sequences are SEHNR and FQNEAQ (reference sequence). J lost 1 base, V lost 8 bases, and 12 bases had no gene match. The length of the CDR3 is 16 residues.

The genes are TRBV7-9 and TRBJ1-1, with 8 positions matching TRBD1. The sample comprised liver tumor tissue from sampling region 4. The subset was: tumor region T4, right-lateral pole. This sequence originates from a woman aged 60-70 years with primary liver carcinoma and hepatitis B virus infection. The CDR3 DNA reads TGTGCCAGCGGTCCCGGGTGGGGGACAGGGAACACTGAAGCTTTCTTT. This translates into CASGPGWGTGNTEAFF.